These T cell receptor beta chains were read from a single sample in a study of cytomegalovirus exposure and HLA in healthy donors. This table comes from immunoSEQ multiplex PCR, and its TCRdb copy is limited to in-frame clones, with some not included. The sample gives fewer than 350,000 clones, approximately 90% of which show up once; around 2.1% is in the top ten. Sequencing was done on a sample of PBMCs. These receptors were taken from a woman between 18 and 29 years old in good health and CMV-seronegative. Both conserved end residues are part of each CDR3. Fields, in order: D gene, CDR3 length, V gene, clone size, J gene, CDR3 protein, CDR3 DNA. The D gene is left open where the match is weak. The listing skips clone size in some rows; elsewhere it reads once, few, many or a size class.

NA,12,TRBV4-2,few,TRBJ2-7,CASSQDGGEQYF,TGTGCCAGCAGCCAAGACGGAGGAGAGCAGTACTTC
NA,12,TRBV10-1,many,TRBJ2-5,CAALGGRKTQYF,TGCGCCGCCCTCGGGGGGCGAAAGACCCAGTACTTC
NA,12,TRBV6-6,few,TRBJ2-3,CASKEGADTQYF,TGTGCCAGCAAGGAGGGAGCAGATACGCAGTATTTT
TRBD1,16,TRBV6-6,NA,TRBJ1-5,CASSYDRGQGNQPQHF,TGTGCCAGCAGTTACGACAGGGGGCAAGGCAATCAGCCCCAGCATTTT
TRBD1,16,TRBV30,few,TRBJ1-6,CAWSVRALDRGSPLHF,TGTGCCTGGAGTGTACGGGCTTTGGACAGGGGTTCACCCCTCCACTTT
NA,13,TRBV7-9,NA,TRBJ2-3,CASTRLGTDTQYF,TGTGCCAGCACCCGGTTGGGCACAGATACGCAGTATTTT
TRBD1,15,TRBV5-1,NA,TRBJ2-7,CASSYIQGQAYEQYF,TGCGCCAGCAGCTACATACAGGGGCAAGCCTACGAGCAGTACTTC
TRBD1,16,TRBV7-8,NA,TRBJ1-5,CASSSMDRGLGQPQHF,TGTGCCAGCAGCTCCATGGACAGGGGGCTAGGGCAGCCCCAGCATTTT
TRBD1,16,TRBV7-8,NA,TRBJ2-7,CASSLAESGGSYEQYF,TGTGCCAGCAGCTTAGCGGAGTCAGGGGGCTCCTACGAGCAGTACTTC
NA,17,TRBV7-2,NA,TRBJ1-2,CASSLGGGAQPWGGYTF,TGTGCCAGCAGCTTAGGGGGGGGAGCTCAACCCTGGGGTGGCTACACCTTC
TRBD1,14,TRBV11-1,NA,TRBJ2-7,CASSPGQGFYEQYF,TGTGCCAGCAGTCCGGGACAGGGGTTCTACGAGCAGTACTTC
TRBD2,17,TRBV12-5,NA,TRBJ2-5,CASGGGGSMQGQETQYF,TGTGCTAGTGGTGGGGGGGGTTCGATGCAGGGACAAGAGACCCAGTACTTC
NA,14,TRBV6-5,NA,TRBJ1-2,CASSYSEGVRGYTF,TGTGCCAGCAGTTACTCTGAAGGGGTTAGGGGCTACACCTTC
TRBD1,15,TRBV7-2,NA,TRBJ2-4,CASSLNRGPKNIQYF,TGTGCCAGCAGCTTAAACAGGGGGCCCAAAAACATTCAGTACTTC
TRBD1,15,TRBV27,NA,TRBJ2-7,CASSREDRGAYEQYF,TGTGCCAGCAGTCGCGAGGACAGGGGCGCCTACGAGCAGTACTTC
TRBD1,16,TRBV7-2,NA,TRBJ2-1,CASTPSPGQGAHEQFF,TGTGCCAGCACCCCCTCGCCGGGACAGGGCGCCCATGAGCAGTTCTTC
TRBD1,15,TRBV4-2,NA,TRBJ2-7,CASSQDRDSTYEQYF,TGTGCCAGCAGCCAAGACCGGGACAGTACCTACGAGCAGTACTTC
TRBD2,15,TRBV11-2,NA,TRBJ2-3,CASSLVGLDTDTQYF,TGTGCCAGCAGCTTAGTTGGACTAGACACAGATACGCAGTATTTT
TRBD1,15,TRBV2,NA,TRBJ1-1,CASSLSGQPGGEAFF,TGTGCCAGCAGTCTATCGGGACAGCCTGGAGGTGAAGCTTTCTTT
TRBD1,15,TRBV7-9,NA,TRBJ2-7,CASSFSQGATYEQYF,TGTGCCAGCAGCTTTAGCCAGGGGGCTACCTACGAGCAGTACTTC
NA,14,TRBV27,NA,TRBJ1-2,CASSFDPGFYGYTF,TGTGCCAGCAGTTTTGATCCGGGATTTTATGGCTACACCTTC
TRBD1,15,TRBV7-3,NA,TRBJ1-2,CASSLRQGSNYGYTF,TGTGCCAGCAGCTTAAGACAGGGTTCTAACTATGGCTACACCTTC
NA,15,TRBV5-6,NA,TRBJ1-3,CASSSGVGSGNTIYF,TGTGCCAGCAGCTCCGGGGTGGGGTCTGGAAACACCATATATTTT
NA,13,TRBV9,NA,TRBJ1-5,CASSEGHNQPQHF,TGTGCCAGCAGCGAGGGACATAATCAGCCCCAGCATTTT
NA,11,TRBV7-3,NA,TRBJ2-7,CASSSGVEQYF,TGTGCCAGCAGCTCCGGGGTCGAGCAGTACTTC
TRBD2,16,TRBV2,NA,TRBJ2-2,CASNQAGGPGTGELFF,TGTGCCAGCAACCAAGCGGGGGGGCCGGGTACCGGGGAGCTGTTTTTT
TRBD1,15,TRBV6-5,NA,TRBJ2-7,CASSYHPTGSYEQYF,TGTGCCAGCAGTTACCATCCGACAGGGTCCTACGAGCAGTACTTC
TRBD1,16,TRBV5-1,NA,TRBJ2-2,CASSLPQGVDTGELFF,TGCGCCAGCAGCTTGCCACAGGGGGTCGACACCGGGGAGCTGTTTTTT
NA,13,TRBV14,NA,TRBJ2-3,CASSQELGGTQYF,TGTGCCAGCAGCCAGGAGCTGGGAGGTACGCAGTATTTT
TRBD2,14,TRBV19,NA,TRBJ2-5,CASSIQGLQETQYF,TGTGCCAGTAGTATACAGGGACTACAAGAGACCCAGTACTTC
NA,14,TRBV6-5,NA,TRBJ1-4,CASSYTGHSEKLFF,TGTGCCAGCAGTTACACGGGACACTCTGAAAAACTGTTTTTT
NA,14,TRBV5-1,NA,TRBJ2-2,CASSLMSFTGELFF,TGCGCCAGCAGCTTGATGAGCTTTACCGGGGAGCTGTTTTTT
NA,15,TRBV5-1,NA,TRBJ1-4,CASSPPTGEHEKLFF,TGCGCCAGCAGCCCGCCGACCGGGGAACATGAAAAACTGTTTTTT
NA,14,TRBV14,NA,TRBJ2-7,CASSQRGSPYEQYF,TGTGCCAGCAGCCAAAGGGGATCCCCCTACGAGCAGTACTTC
TRBD1,15,TRBV2,NA,TRBJ1-4,CASSTPDRGNEKLFF,TGTGCCAGCAGTACCCCGGACAGGGGGAATGAAAAACTGTTTTTT
NA,15,TRBV29-1,NA,TRBJ1-3,CSVEEGGSRGNTIYF,TGCAGCGTTGAAGAGGGGGGGAGTAGAGGAAACACCATATATTTT
NA,13,TRBV6-5,NA,TRBJ2-7,CASSYSGGTGFHF,TGTGCCAGCAGTTACTCGGGGGGGACAGGTTTTCACTTC
TRBD1,16,TRBV30,NA,TRBJ1-6,CAWSECRDRYNSPLHF,TGTGCCTGGAGTGAATGCCGGGACAGGTATAATTCACCCCTCCACTTT
TRBD1,13,TRBV19,NA,TRBJ2-7,CASTPGQGYEQYF,TGTGCCAGTACCCCGGGACAGGGCTACGAGCAGTACTTC
TRBD2,16,TRBV12-5,NA,TRBJ2-3,CASGLVLAGVTDTQYF,TGTGCTAGTGGTTTGGTACTAGCGGGAGTAACAGATACGCAGTATTTT
NA,15,TRBV5-6,NA,TRBJ2-5,CASSLGLAGQETQYF,TGTGCCAGCAGCTTGGGATTGGCGGGGCAAGAGACCCAGTACTTC
NA,16,TRBV4-1,NA,TRBJ2-1,CASSQVEASSYNEQFF,TGCGCCAGCAGCCAAGTTGAGGCTAGCTCCTACAATGAGCAGTTCTTC
NA,16,TRBV19,NA,TRBJ1-6,CASSFGLQGYNSPLHF,TGTGCCAGTAGTTTCGGTCTTCAGGGTTATAATTCACCCCTCCACTTT
TRBD2,16,TRBV5-1,NA,TRBJ2-3,CASSLGLAGARDTQYF,TGCGCCAGCAGCTTGGGGCTAGCGGGGGCGAGAGATACGCAGTATTTT
NA,14,TRBV9,few,TRBJ2-5,CASSVDGLQETQYF,TGTGCCAGCAGCGTAGACGGACTTCAAGAGACCCAGTACTTC
TRBD1,16,TRBV12-5,NA,TRBJ2-1,CASGLWTGSSYNEQFF,TGTGCTAGTGGTTTGTGGACAGGAAGCTCCTACAATGAGCAGTTCTTC
NA,15,TRBV14,NA,TRBJ2-7,CASSHEVGQTYEQYF,TGTGCCAGCAGCCACGAAGTTGGACAGACCTACGAGCAGTACTTC
NA,16,TRBV19,NA,TRBJ1-1,CASSILAHGTNTEAFF,TGTGCCAGTAGTATATTGGCGCATGGGACTAACACTGAAGCTTTCTTT
NA,15,TRBV5-1,NA,TRBJ2-7,CASSLVPGISYEQYF,TGCGCCAGCAGCTTGGTTCCGGGTATATCCTACGAGCAGTACTTC
NA,13,TRBV30,NA,TRBJ2-1,CAWSVEGGRQQFF,TGTGCCTGGAGTGTCGAGGGGGGGCGACAGCAGTTCTTC